This T cell receptor beta chain originates from a study of blood T cell repertoires in COVID-19. Study overall: The cDNA or gDNA used as material had been derived from T cells, B-cell-depleted T cells, or PBMCs.

Per the study methods: Nucleated cell counts were estimated from reference gene primer amplification. Some clones are missing from TCRdb's copy, which holds only in-frame ones; the method was immunoSEQ multiplex PCR. For V, J and clone size, that table is used; D and trimming come from the DNA. The data contain under 200,000 clones, roughly 84% of them seen just once; the ten biggest clones take up roughly 9.8%. The V gene lost 1 base and the J gene lost 0 bases, with 7 bases spanning the gap. The germline V gene has CDR1 MGHRA and CDR2 YSYEKL. CDR3 length: 15 amino acids. V usage is TRBV4-1 and J usage is TRBJ1-3, with a possible D match to TRBD1 (5 bases). Sequenced material: peripheral blood. The sequence derives from an elderly woman with acute or convalescent COVID-19. The CDR3 region is CASSQVRASGNTIYF. CDR3 DNA sequence: TGCGCCAGCAGCCAAGTCAGGGCCTCTGGAAACACCATATATTTT.